The present entry profiles one T cell receptor beta chain with its context. The antigen is unknown. This entry belongs to a study of cytomegalovirus exposure and HLA in healthy donors. This PCR relied on a set of 60 Vbeta primers and 13 Jbeta primers. Sequencing was performed with immunoSEQ multiplex PCR; in TCRdb, only in-frame clones are kept and a portion is missing. The sample shows around 170,000 clones, roughly four fifths of them seen only once. Regarding the study as a whole: The authors later found HLA-associated TCR beta chains more clonally expanded than equally common others. Presence/absence analyses took donor sequencing depth as roughly uniform. Reports indicated that the classifier achieved high specificity and sensitivity in diagnosing cytomegalovirus status.

This receptor was obtained from a woman in her 50s in good health and CMV-seronegative. The sample taken for sequencing was PBMCs.

The CDR3 bases are TGCGCCAGCAGCCAAGAACCAGGGGGCCTATATAGCAATCAGCCCCAGCATTTT. Its translation is CASSQEPGGLYSNQPQHF. This chain links TRBV4-1 with TRBJ1-5, with TRBD1 identical over 8 bases. CDR1 is MGHRA and CDR2 is YSYEKL in the germline V gene. V was pared by 0 bases and J by 0 bases, with 7 bases of the junction left unmatched. The CDR3 consists of 18 residues.